These T cell receptor beta chains were read from a single sample in a study of OX40 agonist ivuxolimab in advanced cancers. TCRdb's table, derived via immunoSEQ multiplex PCR, lists solely in-frame clones and lacks some. This sample has 55,000 to 75,000 clones, with 80% to 95% found just once. This sample comprised CD4+ or CD8+ T cells sorted from blood, obtained in a trial of the OX40 agonist ivuxolimab. Receptor source: an adult with an advanced solid tumor such as melanoma, head and neck, liver or kidney cancer. The CDR3 runs from the conserved cysteine through the conserved F or W. D genes are given only for firm matches. Size is omitted from some rows. Given values are once, few, many or a class for expanded clones.

TRBV18	.	18	.	TRBJ1-1	TGTGCCAGCTCACCAGGCTTAAGAAGGTCAGGGATCGACACTGAAGCTTTCTTT	CASSPGLRRSGIDTEAFF
TRBV25-1	.	16	.	TRBJ2-6	TGTGCCAGCAGTGAATATAAGGACGGTGGGGCCAACGTCCTGACTTTC	CASSEYKDGGANVLTF
TRBV9	TRBD2	15	.	TRBJ2-1	TGTGCCAGCAGCGTAGTTAGCGGGAGAAGTAATGAGCAGTTCTTC	CASSVVSGRSNEQFF
TRBV2	.	13	few	TRBJ1-4	TGTGCCAGCCGGGACCTCTTTGATGAAAAACTGTTTTTT	CASRDLFDEKLFF
TRBV28	.	15	.	TRBJ2-3	TGTGCCAGCAGTTTAGTCGGTGTAAGCACAGATACGCAGTATTTT	CASSLVGVSTDTQYF
TRBV28	.	18	.	TRBJ1-2	TGTGCCAGCAGTCCCACCCCAGGGGTGGGACATAGTAACTATGGCTACACCTTC	CASSPTPGVGHSNYGYTF
TRBV2	.	14	.	TRBJ1-5	TGTGCCAGCAGTGCGGGACGGGAAAATCAGCCCCAGCATTTT	CASSAGRENQPQHF
TRBV5-3	TRBD1	15	.	TRBJ1-5	TGTGCCAGAAGCTCGGCGGACAGGGAGGTTCAGCCCCAGCATTTT	CARSSADREVQPQHF
TRBV7-3	TRBD2	17	.	TRBJ2-1	TGTGCCAGCAGCCAAGGGATAGCGGGGCGGAAACACAATGAGCAGTTCTTC	CASSQGIAGRKHNEQFF
TRBV18	TRBD1	15	.	TRBJ1-4	TGTGCCAGCTCACCCGGGACAGAACTACATGAAAAACTGTTTTTT	CASSPGTELHEKLFF
TRBV11-3	TRBD2	15	.	TRBJ2-3	TGTGCCAGCAGGCGTCTAGCGGGAGTAACAGATACGCAGTATTTT	CASRRLAGVTDTQYF
TRBV28	TRBD1	16	.	TRBJ2-3	TGTGCCAGCAGTTTCGTCCGGGGACAGGGAAGAGATACGCAGTATTTT	CASSFVRGQGRDTQYF
TRBV25-1	.	17	.	TRBJ1-5	TGTGCCAGCAGACACAGGGTCCTTTTTCGGAGCAATCAGCCCCAGCATTTT	CASRHRVLFRSNQPQHF
TRBV27	TRBD1	15	.	TRBJ2-7	TGTGCCAGCAGTCCGGGACAGGCCATAAACTACGAGCAGTACTTC	CASSPGQAINYEQYF
TRBV4-1	TRBD2	17	.	TRBJ2-5	TGCGCCAGCAGCCAAGATCTGGGGGGAGGGCCAGTCGAGACCCAGTACTTC	CASSQDLGGGPVETQYF
TRBV2	.	11	.	TRBJ2-5	TGTGCCAGCAAGAAGGGTGAGACCCAGTACTTC	CASKKGETQYF
TRBV6-1	TRBD1	15	.	TRBJ2-5	TGTGCCAGCTCCATAGGACAGGGGATCCAAGAGACCCAGTACTTC	CASSIGQGIQETQYF
TRBV19	TRBD2	17	.	TRBJ2-1	TGTGCCAGTAGTAGGGGGTGGGTAGCGGGAGTGGACAATGAGCAGTTCTTC	CASSRGWVAGVDNEQFF
TRBV9	.	14	.	TRBJ2-6	TGTGCCAGCAGCGCCCCACTGGGGGCCAACGTCCTGACTTTC	CASSAPLGANVLTF
TRBV25-1	.	14	.	TRBJ2-1	TGTGCCAGCAGTACCTGGGACGTGGACAATGAGCAGTTCTTC	CASSTWDVDNEQFF
TRBV6-5	.	14	.	TRBJ2-1	TGTGCCAGCAGTTACTCGCAGGGTAGCGATGAGCAGTTCTTC	CASSYSQGSDEQFF
TRBV28	TRBD2	14	.	TRBJ2-7	TGTGCCAGCAGTTTAAGCGGGATTACCTACGAGCAGTACTTC	CASSLSGITYEQYF
TRBV7-8	TRBD2	16	.	TRBJ2-3	TGTGCCAGCAGCTTACTTACGGGAGGGGGCACAGATACGCAGTATTTT	CASSLLTGGGTDTQYF